The clone carrying this T cell receptor beta chain has at least ten counts. The sample comes from a study of low-dose radiotherapy and immunotherapy resistance in tumors. Study-wide background: Intravenous cyclophosphamide 200 mg/m2 was given every two weeks, one day before radiation and immunotherapy.

This CDR3 has 17 residues. With V trimmed by 5 bases and J by 0 bases, 10 bases remained unmatched. In germline, CDR1 is LNHDA, CDR2 SQIVND (reference sequence). First-strand cDNA relied on TRAV- and TRBV-specific primers spanning alpha and beta chains. With a V-primer adapter and a constant-region primer, TCRs were amplified for approximately 19 PCR cycles. TCRdb redid the calling of the reads with MiXCR, one entry per CDR3 protein. The repertoire holds about 30,000 distinct CDR3 sequences, approximately 49% seen once, with approximately 6% in the top ten. Time point described: after trial treatment. Treatment in this sample: LDRT plus nivolumab, ipilimumab, low-dose cyclophosphamide and aspirin (RACIN trial).

The chain is built from TRBV19 and TRBJ1-3; the match to TRBD1 covers 7 bases. The sequence came from a male donor with gallbladder cancer. Sequencing was performed on PBMCs, taken after low-dose radiotherapy plus immunotherapy. The CDR3 region is CASSPFGQANSGNTIYF. The CDR3 nucleotides are TGTGCCAGTAGTCCATTCGGACAGGCCAACTCTGGAAACACCATATATTTT.